The clone carrying this T cell receptor beta chain was observed a few times. No antigen is known for it. This entry is derived from a study of T cells in tumors after PD-1 blockade. Study-level background: Patients received pembrolizumab 200 mg every 3 weeks or cemiplimab 350 mg every 2 weeks. Daily vismodegib 150 mg continued in a subset of anti-PD-1-treated patients.

Points from the study as a whole: About 41% of tumor TCR clonotypes were also found in blood.

Germline CDR1 reads SGHTA; CDR2 reads FQGNSA. This CDR3 is 14 amino acids long. V was clipped by 3 bases and J by 6 bases, with 11 bases between them. Only in-frame clones appear in the TCRdb table, and some are missing; sequencing was by immunoSEQ multiplex PCR. The sample carries some 20,000 clones, more than 70% recorded once. V is TRBV7-2 and J is TRBJ2-2; D might be TRBD2 (6 bases). The source is a human donor with basal cell carcinoma. The sequencing here drew on PBMCs, taken before anti-PD-1 treatment. The DNA of the CDR3 is TGTGCCAGCAGCTTCGGGCTAGCGTCCGGGGAGCTGTTTTTT. Protein: CASSFGLASGELFF. The variable domain in full, with the rest retrieved from reference TRBV7-2 and TRBJ2-2, is GAGVSQSPSNKVTEKGKDVELRCDPISGHTALYWYRQSLGQGLEFLIYFQGNSAPDKSGLPSDRFSAERTGGSVSTLTIQRTQQEDSAVYLCASSFGLASGELFFGEGSRLTVL.